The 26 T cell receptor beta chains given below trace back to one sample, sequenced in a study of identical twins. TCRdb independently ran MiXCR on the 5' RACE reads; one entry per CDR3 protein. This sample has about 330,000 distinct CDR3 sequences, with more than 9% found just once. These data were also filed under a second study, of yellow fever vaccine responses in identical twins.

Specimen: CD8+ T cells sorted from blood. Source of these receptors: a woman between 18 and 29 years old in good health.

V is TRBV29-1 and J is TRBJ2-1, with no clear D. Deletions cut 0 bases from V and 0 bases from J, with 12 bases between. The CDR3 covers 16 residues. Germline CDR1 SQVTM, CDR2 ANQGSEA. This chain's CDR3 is CSVEDPEPSSYNEQFF. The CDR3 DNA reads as TGCAGCGTTGAAGACCCAGAACCGAGCTCCTACAATGAGCAGTTCTTC.

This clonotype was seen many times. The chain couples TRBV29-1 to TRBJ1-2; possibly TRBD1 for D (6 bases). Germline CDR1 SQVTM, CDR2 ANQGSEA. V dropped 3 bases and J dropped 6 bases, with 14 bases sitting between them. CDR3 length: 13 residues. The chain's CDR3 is CSVDGTTRDGYTF. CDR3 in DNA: TGCAGCGTTGACGGGACAACTAGGGATGGCTACACCTTC.

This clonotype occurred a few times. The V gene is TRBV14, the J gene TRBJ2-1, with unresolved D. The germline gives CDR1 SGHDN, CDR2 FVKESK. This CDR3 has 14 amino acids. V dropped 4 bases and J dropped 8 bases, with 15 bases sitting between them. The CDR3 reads CASSLSLLPDEQFF. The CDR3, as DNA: TGTGCCAGCAGCCTAAGCCTCTTACCCGATGAGCAGTTCTTC. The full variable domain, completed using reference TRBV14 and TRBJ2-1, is EAGVTQFPSHSVIEKGQTVTLRCDPISGHDNLYWYRRVMGKEIKFLLHFVKESKQDESGMPNNRFLAERTGGTYSTLKVQPAELEDSGVYFCASSLSLLPDEQFFGPGTRLTVL.

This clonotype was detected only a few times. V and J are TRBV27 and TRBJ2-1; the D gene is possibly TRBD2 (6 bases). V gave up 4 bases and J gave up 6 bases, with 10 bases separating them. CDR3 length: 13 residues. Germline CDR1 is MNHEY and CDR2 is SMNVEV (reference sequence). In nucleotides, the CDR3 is TGTGCCAGCAGTTACGGGAGTGTCAATGAGCAGTTCTTC. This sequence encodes CASSYGSVNEQFF.

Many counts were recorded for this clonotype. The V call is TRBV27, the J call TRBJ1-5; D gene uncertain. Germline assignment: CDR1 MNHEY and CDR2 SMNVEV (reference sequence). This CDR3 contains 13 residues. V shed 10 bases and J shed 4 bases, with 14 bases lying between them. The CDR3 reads CATSYTINQPQHF. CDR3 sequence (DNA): TGTGCCACCTCATATACGATAAATCAGCCCCAGCATTTT.

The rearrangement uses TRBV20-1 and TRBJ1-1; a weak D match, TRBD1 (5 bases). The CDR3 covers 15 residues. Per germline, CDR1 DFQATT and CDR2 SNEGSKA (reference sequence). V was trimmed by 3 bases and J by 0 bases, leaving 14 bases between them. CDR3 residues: CSASRGEGMNTEAFF. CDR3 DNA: TGCAGTGCTAGCCGAGGGGAGGGGATGAACACTGAAGCTTTCTTT.

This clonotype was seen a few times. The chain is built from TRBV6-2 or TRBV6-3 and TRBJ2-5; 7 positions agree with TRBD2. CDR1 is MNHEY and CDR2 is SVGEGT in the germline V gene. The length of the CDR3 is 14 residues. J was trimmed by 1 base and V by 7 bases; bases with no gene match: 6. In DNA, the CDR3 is TGTGCCAGCATGTACGGGGGGACCCAAGAGACCCAGTACTTC. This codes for CASMYGGTQETQYF.

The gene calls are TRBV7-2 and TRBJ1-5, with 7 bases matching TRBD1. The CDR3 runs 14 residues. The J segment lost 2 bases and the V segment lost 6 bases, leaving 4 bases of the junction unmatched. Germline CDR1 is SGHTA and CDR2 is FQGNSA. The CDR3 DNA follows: TGTGCCAGCAGTTATACAGGGGGCAATCAGCCCCAGCATTTT. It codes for CASSYTGGNQPQHF.

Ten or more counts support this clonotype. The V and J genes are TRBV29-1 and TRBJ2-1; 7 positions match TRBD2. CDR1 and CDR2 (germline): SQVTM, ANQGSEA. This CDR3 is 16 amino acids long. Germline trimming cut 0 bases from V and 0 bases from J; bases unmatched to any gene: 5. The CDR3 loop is CSVEEASGSSYNEQFF. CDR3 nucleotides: TGCAGCGTTGAAGAGGCTAGCGGAAGCTCCTACAATGAGCAGTTCTTC.

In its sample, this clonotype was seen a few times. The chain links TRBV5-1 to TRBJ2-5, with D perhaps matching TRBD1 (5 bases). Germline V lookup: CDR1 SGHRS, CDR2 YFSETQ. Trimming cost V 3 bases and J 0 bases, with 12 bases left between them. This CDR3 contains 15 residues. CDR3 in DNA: TGCGCCAGCAGCTCGACGGACACATACCAAGAGACCCAGTACTTC. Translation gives CASSSTDTYQETQYF.

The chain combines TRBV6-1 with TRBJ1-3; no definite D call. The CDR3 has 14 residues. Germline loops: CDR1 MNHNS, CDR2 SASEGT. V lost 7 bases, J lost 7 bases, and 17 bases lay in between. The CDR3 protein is CASTLSKEGNTIYF. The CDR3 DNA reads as TGTGCCAGCACCCTCTCCAAGGAGGGCAACACCATATATTTT.

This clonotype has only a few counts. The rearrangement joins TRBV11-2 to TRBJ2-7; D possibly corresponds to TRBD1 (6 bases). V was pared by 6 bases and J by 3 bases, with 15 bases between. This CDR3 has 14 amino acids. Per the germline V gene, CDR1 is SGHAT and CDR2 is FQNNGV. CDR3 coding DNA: TGTGCCAGCAGGTTACAGGGAGAGGGCTACGAGCAGTACTTC. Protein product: CASRLQGEGYEQYF.

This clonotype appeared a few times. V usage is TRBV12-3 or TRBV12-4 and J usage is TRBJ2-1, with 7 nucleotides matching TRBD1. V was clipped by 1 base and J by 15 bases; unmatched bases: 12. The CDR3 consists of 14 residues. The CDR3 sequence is CASSLVAGGDKRFF. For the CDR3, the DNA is TGTGCCAGCAGTTTAGTGGCAGGGGGTGACAAACGGTTCTTC.

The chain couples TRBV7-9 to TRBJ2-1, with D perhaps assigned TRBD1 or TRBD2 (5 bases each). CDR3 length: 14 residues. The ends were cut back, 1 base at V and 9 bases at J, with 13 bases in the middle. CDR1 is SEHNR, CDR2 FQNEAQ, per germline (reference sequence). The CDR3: CASSLGEGRAEQFF. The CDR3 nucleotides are TGTGCCAGCAGCTTAGGAGAGGGACGAGCTGAGCAGTTCTTC. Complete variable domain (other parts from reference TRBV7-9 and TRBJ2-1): DTGVSQNPRHKITKRGQNVTFRCDPISEHNRLYWYRQTLGQGPEFLTYFQNEAQLEKSRLLSDRFSAERPKGSFSTLEIQRTEQGDSAMYLCASSLGEGRAEQFFGPGTRLTVL.

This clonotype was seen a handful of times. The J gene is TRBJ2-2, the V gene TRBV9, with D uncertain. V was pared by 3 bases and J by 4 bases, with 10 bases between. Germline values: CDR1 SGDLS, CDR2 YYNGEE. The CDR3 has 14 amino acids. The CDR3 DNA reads TGTGCCAGCAGCGGCGACGGGCGCACCGGGGAGCTGTTTTTT. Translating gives CASSGDGRTGELFF.

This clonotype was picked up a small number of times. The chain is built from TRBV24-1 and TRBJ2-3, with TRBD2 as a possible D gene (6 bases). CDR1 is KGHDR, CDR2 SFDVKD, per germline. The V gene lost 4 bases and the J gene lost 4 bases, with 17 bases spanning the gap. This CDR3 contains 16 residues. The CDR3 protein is CATSDHRLDFSDTQYF. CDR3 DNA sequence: TGTGCCACCAGTGACCATCGACTAGATTTCTCAGATACGCAGTATTTT.

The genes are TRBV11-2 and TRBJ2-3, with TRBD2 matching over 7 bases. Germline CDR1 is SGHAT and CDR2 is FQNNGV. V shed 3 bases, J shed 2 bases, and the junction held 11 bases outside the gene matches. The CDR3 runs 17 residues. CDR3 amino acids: CASSFPSSGIPTDTQYF. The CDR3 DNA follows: TGTGCCAGCAGCTTTCCGTCGAGCGGGATCCCCACAGATACGCAGTATTTT.

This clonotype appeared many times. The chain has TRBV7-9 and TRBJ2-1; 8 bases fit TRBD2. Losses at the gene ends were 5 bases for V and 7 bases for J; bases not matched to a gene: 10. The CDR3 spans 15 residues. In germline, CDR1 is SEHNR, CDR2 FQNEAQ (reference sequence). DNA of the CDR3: TGTGCCAGCAGCCCCAACCAACTAGCGGATAATGAGCAGTTCTTC. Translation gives CASSPNQLADNEQFF.

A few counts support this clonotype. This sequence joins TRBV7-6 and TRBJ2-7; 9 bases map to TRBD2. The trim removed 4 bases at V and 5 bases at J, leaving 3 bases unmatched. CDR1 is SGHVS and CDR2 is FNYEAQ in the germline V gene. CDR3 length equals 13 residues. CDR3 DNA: TGTGCCAGCAGCTATGGGACTAGCCACGAGCAGTACTTC. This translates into CASSYGTSHEQYF. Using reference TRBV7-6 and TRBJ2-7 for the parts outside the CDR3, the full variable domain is GAGVSQSPRYKVTKRGQDVALRCDPISGHVSLYWYRQALGQGPEFLTYFNYEAQQDKSGLPNDRFSAERPEGSISTLTIQRTEQRDSAMYRCASSYGTSHEQYFGPGTRLTVT.

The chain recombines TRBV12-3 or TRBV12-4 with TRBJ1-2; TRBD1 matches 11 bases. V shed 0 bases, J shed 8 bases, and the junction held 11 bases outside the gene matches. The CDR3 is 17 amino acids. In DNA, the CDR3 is TGTGCCAGCAGTTTAGCGGAAACCGGACAGGGGGCTGGGGGCTACACCTTC. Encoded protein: CASSLAETGQGAGGYTF.

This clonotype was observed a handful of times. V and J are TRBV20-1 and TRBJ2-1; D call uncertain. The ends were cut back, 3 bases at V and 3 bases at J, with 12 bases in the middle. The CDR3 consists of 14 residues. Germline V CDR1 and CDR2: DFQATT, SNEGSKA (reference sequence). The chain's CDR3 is CSASSENFYNEQFF. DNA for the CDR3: TGCAGTGCTAGTTCGGAAAACTTCTACAATGAGCAGTTCTTC.

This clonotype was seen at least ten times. The CDR3 DNA is TGCGCCAGCAGCTTGATGGTTGATAGCACAGATACGCAGTATTTT. Translation gives CASSLMVDSTDTQYF. The V and J genes are TRBV5-1 and TRBJ2-3; D gene uncertain. Germline V gene data show CDR1 as SGHRS and CDR2 as YFSETQ. Between the trimmed V and J ends, which lost 1 base and 0 bases, there was a span of 9 bases. CDR3 length: 15 residues.

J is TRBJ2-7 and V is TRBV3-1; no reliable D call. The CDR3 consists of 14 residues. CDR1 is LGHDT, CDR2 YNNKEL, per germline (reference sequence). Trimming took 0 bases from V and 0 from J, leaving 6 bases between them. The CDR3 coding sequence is TGTGCCAGCAGCCAAGATCCCGACTCCTACGAGCAGTACGTC. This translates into CASSQDPDSYEQYV.

The CDR3 DNA reads as TGTGCCAGCAGCTTGGGGCCGGACGTTTACGAGCAGTACTTC. This codes for CASSLGPDVYEQYF. The genes are TRBV7-6 and TRBJ2-7, with D maybe TRBD1 (5 bases). The V end was cut by 3 bases, the J end by 4 bases, with 13 bases between. Germline V gene lookup returns CDR1 SGHVS and CDR2 FNYEAQ. This CDR3 contains 14 residues. Supplemented by reference TRBV7-6 and TRBJ2-7, the full variable domain reads GAGVSQSPRYKVTKRGQDVALRCDPISGHVSLYWYRQALGQGPEFLTYFNYEAQQDKSGLPNDRFSAERPEGSISTLTIQRTEQRDSAMYRCASSLGPDVYEQYFGPGTRLTVT.

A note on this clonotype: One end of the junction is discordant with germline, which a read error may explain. The CDR3 spells CGTIDLDTPYPSSGRDNEQFF. In DNA, the CDR3 is TGTGGCACCATTGATTTGGATACCCCATATCCTTCTAGCGGGAGAGACAATGAGCAGTTCTTC. V usage is TRBV24-1 and J usage is TRBJ2-1, with 10 bases matching TRBD2. Looked up from germline, CDR1 is KGHDR and CDR2 is SFDVKD. This CDR3 spans 21 amino acids.

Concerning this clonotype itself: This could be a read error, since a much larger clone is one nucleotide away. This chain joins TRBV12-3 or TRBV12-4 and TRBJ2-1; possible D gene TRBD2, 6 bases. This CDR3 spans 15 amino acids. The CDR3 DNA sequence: TGTGCCAGCAGTTTTCGTGGGCGGGGCTACGATGAGCAGCTCTTC. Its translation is CASSFRGRGYDEQLF.